A single sample is the source of the 26 T cell receptor beta chains below, sequenced in a study of CD8 T cells in Susac syndrome. RNA was extracted with the RNeasy kit, and a quantity of roughly 0.45 to 1 ug was reverse transcribed using random hexamers. Each CDR3 protein gets one entry after TCRdb re-called the immunoSEQ multiplex PCR reads with MiXCR. The sample yields about 210,000 distinct CDR3 sequences, 95% seen once. Sequenced input: CD4+ T cells from PBMCs. These receptors all stem from a human donor with multiple sclerosis.

CDR3 loop: CASSGTDSWTYDNALHNEQFF. The DNA for the CDR3 is TGTGCCAGCAGCGGGACAGACTCATGGACCTACGACAACGCCCTCCACAATGAGCAGTTCTTC. The rearrangement links TRBV9 to TRBJ2-1, with TRBD1 as a possible D gene (6 bases). Trimming removed 3 bases at V and 5 bases at J, with 33 bases between. Germline V gene sequence: CDR1 SGDLS, CDR2 YYNGEE. This CDR3 comprises 21 residues. Drawing the rest from reference TRBV9 and TRBJ2-1, the complete variable domain is DSGVTQTPKHLITATGQRVTLRCSPRSGDLSVYWYQQSLDQGLQFLIQYYNGEERAKGNILERFSAQQFPDLHSELNLSSLELGDSALYFCASSGTDSWTYDNALHNEQFFGPGTRLTVL.

The chain joins TRBV2 to TRBJ1-1, with D unresolved. The ends were cut back, 6 bases at V and 1 base at J, with 15 bases in the middle. CDR3 size: 15 residues. Germline assignment: CDR1 SNHLY and CDR2 FYNNEI. CDR3 bases: TGTGCCAGCAGCCCCCTCGACGTTCCGAACACTGAAGCTTTCTTT. Translation gives CASSPLDVPNTEAFF.

The chain links TRBV7-9 to TRBJ2-5; no firm D call. V was pared by 3 bases and J by 6 bases, with 14 bases between. Germline loops: CDR1 SEHNR, CDR2 FQNEAQ (reference sequence). This CDR3 comprises 14 residues. The DNA for the CDR3 is TGTGCCAGCAGCTTGAATAGAGACGAAAAGACCCAGTACTTC. Its protein is CASSLNRDEKTQYF. Combining the CDR3 with reference TRBV7-9 and TRBJ2-5 gives the whole variable domain DTGVSQNPRHKITKRGQNVTFRCDPISEHNRLYWYRQTLGQGPEFLTYFQNEAQLEKSRLLSDRFSAERPKGSFSTLEIQRTEQGDSAMYLCASSLNRDEKTQYFGPGTRLLVL.

The rearrangement uses TRBV24-1 and TRBJ2-3, with D uncertain. Germline V gene data show CDR1 as KGHDR and CDR2 as SFDVKD. V lost 0 bases and J 9 bases, leaving 6 bases between the germline ends. The CDR3 extends over 12 amino acids. The CDR3 region has the DNA TGTGCCACCAGTGATTTGAAAGCAACGCAGTATTTT. It encodes CATSDLKATQYF.

The rearrangement joins TRBV28 to TRBJ2-7, with D unclear. Looked up from germline, CDR1 is MDHEN and CDR2 is SYDVKM. The CDR3 extends over 12 amino acids. The germline V and J ends were trimmed by 3 bases and 5 bases, with 8 bases remaining between them. CDR3 sequence (DNA): TGTGCCAGCAGTTTGGCTGTCCACGAGCAGTACTTC. Residues: CASSLAVHEQYF.

J is TRBJ2-2 and V is TRBV20-1, with D perhaps given as TRBD1 or TRBD2 (5 bases each). Germline loops: CDR1 DFQATT, CDR2 SNEGSKA (reference sequence). The V end was cut by 2 bases, the J end by 6 bases, with 10 bases between. The CDR3 spans 13 residues. CDR3 region: CSARYGDPGELFF. CDR3 coding DNA: TGCAGTGCTAGATATGGGGACCCCGGGGAGCTGTTTTTT.

J is TRBJ1-4 and V is TRBV7-2; 11 nucleotides match TRBD1. J gave up 8 bases and V 3 bases, and 8 bases lay outside the gene matches. The V gene's germline CDR1 is SGHTA and CDR2 FQGNSA. The CDR3 spans 16 residues. Written as DNA, the CDR3 is TGTGCCAGCAGCTTTGGGGACAGGGGGGGCGGAGAAAAACTGTTTTTT. Its protein is CASSFGDRGGGEKLFF.

The rearrangement links TRBV6-1 to TRBJ2-6; D is unresolved. Trimming cost V 6 bases and J 0 bases, with 12 bases left between them. The CDR3 runs to 16 residues. CDR1 MNHNS and CDR2 SASEGT come from the germline V gene. CDR3 sequence reads: CASSIIRPSGANVLTF. The CDR3, as DNA: TGTGCCAGCAGCATTATCAGGCCCTCTGGGGCCAACGTCCTGACTTTC.

V gene TRBV5-4 combines with J gene TRBJ2-7, with no clear D. The CDR3 has 14 amino acids. Per germline, CDR1 SGHNT and CDR2 YYREEE (reference sequence). Trimming took 0 bases from V and 2 from J, leaving 9 bases between them. The CDR3 sequence: CASSLATSTYEQYF. Here the CDR3 DNA reads TGTGCCAGCAGCTTGGCCACTTCTACCTACGAGCAGTACTTC.

The chain has TRBV18 and TRBJ2-5; no clear D gene. The CDR3 consists of 13 residues. Germline lookup yields CDR1 KGHSH and CDR2 LQKENI. Between the trimmed V and J ends, which lost 1 base and 5 bases, there was a span of 8 bases. CDR3 amino acids: CASSPQEVETQYF. The CDR3 region has the DNA TGTGCCAGCTCACCACAAGAGGTGGAGACCCAGTACTTC.

The chain joins TRBV29-1 to TRBJ2-7; TRBD1 aligns across 9 bases. CDR3 length: 14 amino acids. The V and J ends lost 2 bases and 6 bases, in that order; junction bases with no gene match: 8. Germline V gene lookup returns CDR1 SQVTM and CDR2 ANQGSEA. The DNA for the CDR3 is TGCAGCGTTGAAAAGGCCGGGACAGGGTTCGAGCAGTACTTC. It yields the protein CSVEKAGTGFEQYF.

The chain couples TRBV19 to TRBJ2-7, with a possible D match to TRBD2 (5 bases). V lost 5 bases and J 9 bases, leaving 14 bases between the germline ends. Germline values: CDR1 LNHDA, CDR2 SQIVND (reference sequence). This CDR3 is 12 amino acids long. The CDR3 sequence: CASSPGSGGQYF. The CDR3 DNA is TGTGCCAGTAGTCCCGGGTCTGGAGGGCAGTACTTC.

The rearrangement uses TRBV2 and TRBJ2-1, with 8 positions matching TRBD2. Germline assignment: CDR1 SNHLY and CDR2 FYNNEI. J was trimmed by 10 bases and V by 5 bases; bases with no gene match: 10. CDR3 length: 14 residues. CDR3 DNA: TGTGCCAGCAGTTCGGTAGCGGGAAGAGGAGAGCAGTTCTTC. Its protein is CASSSVAGRGEQFF.

This clonotype has just one count. This sequence joins TRBV27 and TRBJ2-2, with D maybe TRBD1 (5 bases). Trimming took off 7 bases at V and 5 bases at J, with 11 bases between the two ends. Germline V lookup: CDR1 MNHEY, CDR2 SMNVEV (reference sequence). The CDR3 is 13 residues long. CDR3 residues: CASTTTGTGELFF. The CDR3 DNA sequence: TGTGCCAGCACCACCACAGGAACCGGGGAGCTGTTTTTT.

The CDR3 region is CASSKLPLGRANTGELFF. In DNA, the CDR3 is TGTGCCAGTAGTAAACTCCCATTAGGGCGGGCGAACACCGGGGAGCTGTTTTTT. The chain is built from TRBV19 and TRBJ2-2; tentatively, D is TRBD2 (5 bases). The CDR3 has 18 residues. V was shortened by 4 bases and J by 0 bases, with 18 bases between the two germline ends. Germline V CDR1 and CDR2: LNHDA, SQIVND (reference sequence).

The chain employs TRBV5-1 and TRBJ2-3; D might be TRBD1 (8 bases). Germline V gene sequence: CDR1 SGHRS, CDR2 YFSETQ. CDR3 length equals 14 residues. V dropped 5 bases and J dropped 5 bases, with 15 bases sitting between them. CDR3 sequence (DNA): TGCGCCAGCAGTCCGGACAGGGAGGGAGATACGCAGTATTTT. Protein sequence: CASSPDREGDTQYF. The whole variable domain, remainder taken from reference TRBV5-1 and TRBJ2-3, is KAGVTQTPRYLIKTRGQQVTLSCSPISGHRSVSWYQQTPGQGLQFLFEYFSETQRNKGNFPGRFSGRQFSNSRSEMNVSTLELGDSALYLCASSPDREGDTQYFGPGTRLTVL.

This clonotype was counted once. This chain joins TRBV4-2 and TRBJ1-4, with D possibly being TRBD1 (5 bases). This CDR3 has 14 residues. V was clipped by 4 bases and J by 8 bases, with 14 bases between them. Germline-derived CDR1 and CDR2 are LGHNA and YNFKEQ. The CDR3 here is CASSPVRGEEKLFF. The CDR3, as DNA: TGTGCCAGCAGCCCAGTGAGGGGAGAGGAAAAACTGTTTTTT.

The rearrangement joins TRBV7-9 to TRBJ1-6, with TRBD1 matching 7 bases. Trimming took 5 bases from V and 6 from J; bases not matched to a gene: 10. This CDR3 region has 16 residues. Germline lookup yields CDR1 SEHNR and CDR2 FQNEAQ (reference sequence). DNA for the CDR3: TGTGCCAGCAGCCTCTTAGGTACAGGGGCTAATTCACCCCTCCACTTT. As protein: CASSLLGTGANSPLHF.

The chain employs TRBV19 and TRBJ2-1, with D perhaps matching TRBD1 or TRBD2 (5 bases each). Germline values: CDR1 LNHDA, CDR2 SQIVND (reference sequence). The V end was cut by 7 bases, the J end by 5 bases, with 21 bases between. The CDR3 covers 16 residues. CDR3 nucleotides: TGTGCCAGTAAGGACTCAGCGGCAGGGCGGCACAATGAGCAGTTCTTC. This translates into CASKDSAAGRHNEQFF.

The chain combines TRBV20-1 with TRBJ2-6; D ambiguous. Trimming stripped 5 bases from V and 2 bases from J, with 7 bases between. This CDR3 is built from 13 residues. Germline CDR1 reads DFQATT; CDR2 reads SNEGSKA (reference sequence). CDR3 coding DNA: TGCAGTGCTTTTAGCCCTGGGGCCAACGTCCTGACTTTC. Its protein product is CSAFSPGANVLTF.

The chain employs TRBV2 and TRBJ2-1, with 8 bases matching TRBD2. This CDR3 is 16 amino acids long. V was pared by 3 bases and J by 1 base, with 5 bases of the junction left unmatched. CDR1 is SNHLY and CDR2 is FYNNEI in the germline V gene. The CDR3 loop is CASSEGLVGSYNEQFF. CDR3 nucleotides: TGTGCCAGCAGTGAGGGACTAGTAGGTTCCTACAATGAGCAGTTCTTC.

The V call is TRBV7-8, the J call TRBJ1-2, with D tentatively TRBD1 (5 bases). The CDR3 runs 17 residues. Trimming pared 4 bases from V and 0 bases from J, leaving 18 bases between. Germline CDR1 and CDR2: SGHVS and FQNEAQ. For the CDR3, the DNA is TGTGCCAGCAGCTCGGGCCGAAGGACACGACCTAACTATGGCTACACCTTC. Its translation: CASSSGRRTRPNYGYTF.

The V call is TRBV15, the J call TRBJ1-2; perhaps TRBD1 as D (5 bases). Trimming left V 3 bases short and J 7 bases short, with 9 bases between. Germline loops: CDR1 LNHNV, CDR2 YYDKDF (reference sequence). The CDR3 has 12 residues. This chain's CDR3 is CATSSDQGGYTF. The CDR3 bases are TGTGCCACCAGCAGTGATCAGGGTGGCTACACCTTC.

The J gene is TRBJ1-3, the V gene TRBV29-1, with a weak D call TRBD1 (6 bases). This CDR3 has 15 residues. Germline V lookup: CDR1 SQVTM, CDR2 ANQGSEA. Trimming removed 4 bases from V and 0 bases from J, with 13 bases in between. CDR3: CSVGSQGHSGNTIYF. The CDR3 DNA follows: TGCAGCGTTGGGTCACAGGGACACTCTGGAAACACCATATATTTT.

The chain combines TRBV30 with TRBJ1-5, with D unresolved. Germline lookup yields CDR1 GTSNPN and CDR2 SVGIG (reference sequence). The CDR3 is made up of 14 amino acids. V gave up 1 base and J gave up 3 bases, with 10 bases separating them. The DNA for the CDR3 is TGTGCCTGGAGTGCTCTCGATGTCAATCAGCCCCAGCATTTT. Amino acids: CAWSALDVNQPQHF.

The CDR3 DNA sequence: TGTGCCACCAGCAGACAGCTTCTGTATGAGCAGTTCTTC. Encoded protein: CATSRQLLYEQFF. This chain connects TRBV15 to TRBJ2-1, with D unresolved. There are 13 residues in the CDR3. Germline lookup yields CDR1 LNHNV and CDR2 YYDKDF (reference sequence). The V gene lost 2 bases and the J gene lost 8 bases, with 10 bases spanning the gap.